The following is a T cell receptor beta chain sequence with its context. The junction departs from the called germline gene at one end, perhaps through a read error. These data come from a study of identifying expanded T cells in peripheral blood. The method was immunoSEQ multiplex PCR; TCRdb's version includes in-frame clones alone and lacks a portion of them. This table holds approximately 90,000 clones, about 85% found once. This CDR3 has 15 residues. CDR1 and CDR2 (germline): LNHDA, SQIVND (reference sequence). The specimen was blood. The origin of this receptor is a person aged 18 to 75 in good health. V usage is TRBV19 and J usage is TRBJ1-2; D ambiguous. The CDR3 region is CASTSRSTANYGYTF. In DNA, the CDR3 is TGTGCCAGTACCAGCCGTTCGACTGCTAATTATGGCTACACCTTC.